The text below deals with one T cell receptor beta chain. This entry belongs to a study of shared T cell receptors in the human thymus. The germline V gene encodes CDR1 LGHNT and CDR2 FRNRAP. This CDR3 spans 17 amino acids. The V segment lost 3 bases and the J segment 3 bases; nucleotides outside the gene matches: 10. The data were produced by immunoSEQ multiplex PCR, yet TCRdb's version contains in-frame clones alone and is incomplete. The sample includes under 850,000 clones, roughly 90% of them seen just once. The data also belong to a second study, concerning human thymus T cells.

The clonotype comes from a boy under three years old with a congenital heart defect. Material: thymocytes. This sequence joins TRBV12-5 and TRBJ1-4; 7 bases map to TRBD1. The CDR3 DNA sequence: TGTGCTAGTGGTTTTAGGGGCCGGGACAGCCCTAATGAAAAACTGTTTTTT. It encodes CASGFRGRDSPNEKLFF.